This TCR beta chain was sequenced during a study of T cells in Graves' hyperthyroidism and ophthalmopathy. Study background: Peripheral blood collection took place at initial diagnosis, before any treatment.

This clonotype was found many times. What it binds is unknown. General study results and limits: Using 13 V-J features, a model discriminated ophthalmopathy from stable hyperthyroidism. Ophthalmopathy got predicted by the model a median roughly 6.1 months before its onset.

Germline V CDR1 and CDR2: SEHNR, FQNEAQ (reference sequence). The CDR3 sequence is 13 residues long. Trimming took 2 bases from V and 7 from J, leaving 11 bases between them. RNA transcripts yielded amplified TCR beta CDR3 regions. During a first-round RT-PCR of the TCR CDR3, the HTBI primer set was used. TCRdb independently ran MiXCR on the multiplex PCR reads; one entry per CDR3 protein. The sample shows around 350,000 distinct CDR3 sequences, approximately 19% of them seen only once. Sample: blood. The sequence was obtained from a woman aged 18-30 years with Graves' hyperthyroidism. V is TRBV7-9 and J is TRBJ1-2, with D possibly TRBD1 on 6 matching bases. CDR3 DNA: TGTGCCAGCAGCTTATCGTTGGACAGTGGCTACACCTTC. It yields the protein CASSLSLDSGYTF.